Listed below are T cell receptor beta chains from one sample, sequenced in a study of shared clonotypes between healthy human individuals. Generated by immunoSEQ multiplex PCR, the TCRdb table keeps only in-frame clones and is missing some. This sample carries about 2 million clones, over 85% of them seen once, and the ten largest clones take about 0.13%. Material for sequencing was naive CD4+ T cells sorted from blood. The receptors originated from a man aged 18 to 30 in good health. Each CDR3 is given with its conserved first and last residue. The D gene is left open where the match is weak. Clone size, where shown, is once, few, many, or a class for clones that have expanded.

v_gene: TRBV6-1
abundance: NA
d_gene: NA
j_gene: TRBJ2-3
CDR3nt: TGTGCCAGCAGGCTGGACAGCCTTTTAACGGATACGCAGTATTTT
CDR3aa: CASRLDSLLTDTQYF

v_gene: TRBV11-2
abundance: NA
d_gene: NA
j_gene: TRBJ1-3
CDR3nt: TGTGCCAGCAGCGTCGACAGGGGAAACACCATATATTTT
CDR3aa: CASSVDRGNTIYF

v_gene: TRBV5-5
abundance: NA
d_gene: NA
j_gene: TRBJ2-7
CDR3nt: TGTGCCAGCAGCTTGGGTTCGGATTCCTACGAGCAGTACTTC
CDR3aa: CASSLGSDSYEQYF

v_gene: TRBV4-3
abundance: NA
d_gene: NA
j_gene: TRBJ2-7
CDR3nt: TGCGCCAGCAGCCAAGAAAACTCCGTCTCCTACGAGCAGTACTTC
CDR3aa: CASSQENSVSYEQYF

v_gene: TRBV7-2
abundance: NA
d_gene: NA
j_gene: TRBJ2-3
CDR3nt: TGTGCCAGCAGCATAGGGCAGGGCCGTGCAGATACGCAGTATTTT
CDR3aa: CASSIGQGRADTQYF

v_gene: TRBV7-2
abundance: once
d_gene: TRBD2
j_gene: TRBJ2-3
CDR3nt: TGTGCCAGCAGCTCCTGGGGGAGGGTAAGCACAGATACGCAGTATTTT
CDR3aa: CASSSWGRVSTDTQYF

v_gene: TRBV13
abundance: NA
d_gene: NA
j_gene: TRBJ1-6
CDR3nt: TGTGCCAGCAGAACGCATAATTCACCCCTCCACTTT
CDR3aa: CASRTHNSPLHF

v_gene: TRBV6-5
abundance: NA
d_gene: TRBD1
j_gene: TRBJ1-2
CDR3nt: TGTGCCAGCAGCCCCGACAGGGGGCAAGGCTACACCTTC
CDR3aa: CASSPDRGQGYTF

v_gene: TRBV23-1
abundance: NA
d_gene: NA
j_gene: TRBJ1-2
CDR3nt: TGCGCCAGCAGTCAATCATTGGGGGATGGTTCCTATGGCTACACCTTC
CDR3aa: CASSQSLGDGSYGYTF

v_gene: TRBV5-1
abundance: NA
d_gene: NA
j_gene: TRBJ2-1
CDR3nt: TGCGCCAGCAGCTTAAGCGGCAGAGACAATGAGCAGTTCTTC
CDR3aa: CASSLSGRDNEQFF

v_gene: TRBV30
abundance: NA
d_gene: NA
j_gene: TRBJ1-1
CDR3nt: TGTGCCTGGAGTGTACTAGGGGTCTCGGGCACTGAAGCTTTCTTT
CDR3aa: CAWSVLGVSGTEAFF

v_gene: TRBV6-5
abundance: NA
d_gene: NA
j_gene: TRBJ1-2
CDR3nt: TGTGCCAGCACCTACGGGGCAGGCGGCTATGGCTACACCTTC
CDR3aa: CASTYGAGGYGYTF

v_gene: TRBV14
abundance: NA
d_gene: TRBD1
j_gene: TRBJ2-7
CDR3nt: TGTGCCAGCAGCCAATTAGGGACAGGGAGGTACGAGCAGTACTTC
CDR3aa: CASSQLGTGRYEQYF

v_gene: TRBV5-4
abundance: NA
d_gene: NA
j_gene: TRBJ1-2
CDR3nt: TGTGCCAGCAGCCCCCAGACTTGGAGCTATGGCTACACCTTC
CDR3aa: CASSPQTWSYGYTF

v_gene: TRBV5-4
abundance: NA
d_gene: TRBD1
j_gene: TRBJ2-1
CDR3nt: TGTGCCAGCAGTCAGGGTCCGGGACAGGGGCGCTCCTACAATGAGCAGTTCTTC
CDR3aa: CASSQGPGQGRSYNEQFF

v_gene: TRBV19
abundance: NA
d_gene: NA
j_gene: TRBJ1-4
CDR3nt: TGTGCCAGTAGTATTCAGGGTTCAGGTGAAAAACTGTTTTTT
CDR3aa: CASSIQGSGEKLFF

v_gene: TRBV19
abundance: NA
d_gene: TRBD1
j_gene: TRBJ1-2
CDR3nt: TGTGCCAGTAGTCTTCCGGGACAGAACTATGGCTACACCTTC
CDR3aa: CASSLPGQNYGYTF

v_gene: TRBV30
abundance: NA
d_gene: NA
j_gene: TRBJ2-3
CDR3nt: TGTGCCTGGAGTGTAGGCCCCTCAGGGCCAGATACGCAGTATTTT
CDR3aa: CAWSVGPSGPDTQYF

v_gene: TRBV2
abundance: NA
d_gene: TRBD1
j_gene: TRBJ2-4
CDR3nt: TGTGCCAGCAACCGGGACAGCCTAGCTAAAAACATTCAGTACTTC
CDR3aa: CASNRDSLAKNIQYF

v_gene: TRBV7-9
abundance: NA
d_gene: TRBD2
j_gene: TRBJ2-1
CDR3nt: TGTGCCAGCAGCTTAGAAGGTGCACTAGCGGGGCCAAGAAATGAGCAGTTCTTC
CDR3aa: CASSLEGALAGPRNEQFF

v_gene: TRBV7-2
abundance: NA
d_gene: NA
j_gene: TRBJ2-1
CDR3nt: TGTGCCAGCAGCCTTGATCTCTCCTCGAGTGAGCAGTTCTTC
CDR3aa: CASSLDLSSSEQFF

v_gene: TRBV27
abundance: NA
d_gene: NA
j_gene: TRBJ2-1
CDR3nt: TGTGCCAGCAGTTCAAGGGGCGAACCGTACAATGAGCAGTTCTTC
CDR3aa: CASSSRGEPYNEQFF

v_gene: TRBV5-4
abundance: NA
d_gene: TRBD1
j_gene: TRBJ1-4
CDR3nt: TGTGCCAGCAGCTGGGACAGGGGGCGCGAAAAACTGTTTTTT
CDR3aa: CASSWDRGREKLFF

v_gene: TRBV11-2
abundance: NA
d_gene: NA
j_gene: TRBJ2-1
CDR3nt: TGTGCCAGCAGCGAAGACTTAGCCTACAATGAGCAGTTCTTC
CDR3aa: CASSEDLAYNEQFF

v_gene: TRBV2
abundance: NA
d_gene: NA
j_gene: TRBJ2-3
CDR3nt: TGTGCCAGCGAAGGACCCACAGATACGCAGTATTTT
CDR3aa: CASEGPTDTQYF

v_gene: TRBV4-2
abundance: NA
d_gene: TRBD2
j_gene: TRBJ2-5
CDR3nt: TGTGCCAGCAGCCAAGCGGGGAGGGAAGAGACCCAGTACTTC
CDR3aa: CASSQAGREETQYF

v_gene: TRBV7-9
abundance: NA
d_gene: TRBD1
j_gene: TRBJ1-6
CDR3nt: TGTGCCAGCGACTCACCCCAGGGGGACCTATTAAATTCACCCCTCCACTTT
CDR3aa: CASDSPQGDLLNSPLHF

v_gene: TRBV2
abundance: once
d_gene: TRBD2
j_gene: TRBJ2-7
CDR3nt: TGTGCCAGCAGCACTAGCGGTTACGAGCAGTACTTC
CDR3aa: CASSTSGYEQYF

v_gene: TRBV5-1
abundance: NA
d_gene: NA
j_gene: TRBJ2-2
CDR3nt: TGCGCCAGCAGCTCGAGACAGGCTTACACCGGGGAGCTGTTTTTT
CDR3aa: CASSSRQAYTGELFF

v_gene: TRBV5-4
abundance: NA
d_gene: TRBD1
j_gene: TRBJ1-1
CDR3nt: TGTGCCAGCAGCCTGGACAGGGTGGGGATCTCTGAAGCTTTCTTT
CDR3aa: CASSLDRVGISEAFF

v_gene: TRBV4-1
abundance: NA
d_gene: NA
j_gene: TRBJ2-2
CDR3nt: TGCGCCAGCAGCCAAGTGGGGCTCGGGGAGCTGTTTTTT
CDR3aa: CASSQVGLGELFF

v_gene: TRBV6-6
abundance: NA
d_gene: NA
j_gene: TRBJ2-7
CDR3nt: TGTGCCAGCACCTACAGCCAGATCTCCTACGAGCAGTACTTC
CDR3aa: CASTYSQISYEQYF

v_gene: TRBV7-2
abundance: NA
d_gene: TRBD1
j_gene: TRBJ2-5
CDR3nt: TGTGCCAGCAGGCTCCACGGGACAGGGGTGGTTGAGACCCAGTACTTC
CDR3aa: CASRLHGTGVVETQYF

v_gene: TRBV10-3
abundance: NA
d_gene: NA
j_gene: TRBJ1-1
CDR3nt: TGTGCCATCAGTGCGGGGGGCGTGAACACTGAAGCTTTCTTT
CDR3aa: CAISAGGVNTEAFF

v_gene: TRBV30
abundance: once
d_gene: TRBD1
j_gene: TRBJ1-5
CDR3nt: TGTGCCTGGAGCACCGGGACAGTGAATCAGCCCCAGCATTTT
CDR3aa: CAWSTGTVNQPQHF

v_gene: TRBV5-1
abundance: NA
d_gene: TRBD1
j_gene: TRBJ1-3
CDR3nt: TGCGCCAGCAGCTCGGGACAGTCCCAAGGATCGGGAAACACCATATATTTT
CDR3aa: CASSSGQSQGSGNTIYF

v_gene: TRBV6-5
abundance: NA
d_gene: TRBD1
j_gene: TRBJ2-7
CDR3nt: TGTGCCAGCAGTTACTCAGGACAGGGCCCCTACGAGCAGTACTTC
CDR3aa: CASSYSGQGPYEQYF

v_gene: TRBV20-1
abundance: NA
d_gene: NA
j_gene: TRBJ2-1
CDR3nt: TGCAGTGCTGGAGAGTCGGGGGTGCAGTTCTTC
CDR3aa: CSAGESGVQFF